The 29 T cell receptor beta chains given below trace back to one sample, sequenced in a study of CD8 T cells in Susac syndrome. Reverse transcription used about 0.5 to 1 ug RNA and random hexamers. A single record per CDR3 protein comes from TCRdb applying MiXCR to the immunoSEQ multiplex PCR reads. The table includes 170,000 or so distinct CDR3 sequences, 85% to 95% detected once. The sequencing sample was made of CD4+ T cells from PBMCs. These TCRs come from a human donor with Susac syndrome.

This sequence joins TRBV5-1 and TRBJ2-5, with D tentatively TRBD2 (6 bases). V lost 4 bases to trimming and J lost 2 bases, with 9 bases between them. Germline CDR1 and CDR2: SGHRS and YFSETQ. The CDR3 has 13 amino acids. CDR3 nucleotides: TGCGCCAGCAGCACTGGGACTCAAGAGACCCAGTACTTC. It codes for CASSTGTQETQYF.

The rearrangement joins TRBV7-2 to TRBJ1-2; TRBD1 might be the D (6 bases). The ends were cut back, 7 bases at V and 1 base at J, with 16 bases in the middle. The CDR3 runs 15 residues. The germline CDR1 and CDR2 sequences are SGHTA and FQGNSA. CDR3 in DNA: TGTGCCAGCACCCCAGGGGCAGTTATTAACTATGGCTACACCTTC. Protein sequence: CASTPGAVINYGYTF.

V and J are TRBV7-9 and TRBJ2-3; 7 bases match TRBD2. Germline-derived CDR1 and CDR2 are SEHNR and FQNEAQ (reference sequence). The J segment lost 1 base and the V segment lost 3 bases, leaving 7 bases of the junction unmatched. The CDR3 has 16 residues. The CDR3 protein is CASSLGFAGGTDTQYF. DNA for the CDR3: TGTGCCAGCAGCTTGGGGTTCGCGGGGGGCACAGATACGCAGTATTTT.

The rearrangement uses TRBV20-1 and TRBJ2-5; TRBD2 is a possible D gene (6 bases). Looked up from germline, CDR1 is DFQATT and CDR2 is SNEGSKA (reference sequence). The CDR3 has 13 residues. Trimming pared 6 bases from V and 5 bases from J, leaving 16 bases between. This CDR3 reads CSAEEGLGETQYF. CDR3 nucleotide sequence: TGCAGTGCGGAGGAGGGGTTAGGGGAGACCCAGTACTTC.

V and J are TRBV7-2 and TRBJ2-3; tentatively, D is TRBD2 (6 bases). Trimming shortened V by 1 base and J by 6 bases, and 20 bases separated the two germline ends. The CDR3 sequence is 17 residues long. Germline V gene data show CDR1 as SGHTA and CDR2 as FQGNSA. The CDR3 is CASSLEVSGLFGDTQYF. In nucleotides, the CDR3 is TGTGCCAGCAGCTTAGAAGTTAGCGGACTTTTCGGGGATACGCAGTATTTT.

The rearrangement links TRBV7-2 to TRBJ2-7; 7 bases fit TRBD1. CDR3 length equals 15 residues. V lost 1 base and J lost 3; bases outside the gene matches: 6. The germline CDR1 and CDR2 sequences are SGHTA and FQGNSA. DNA for the CDR3: TGTGCCAGCAGCTTAGGCTGGGGACAGCTCTACGAGCAGTACTTC. As protein: CASSLGWGQLYEQYF.

The rearrangement joins TRBV14 to TRBJ2-7; 10 bases agree with TRBD1. Germline V lookup: CDR1 SGHDN, CDR2 FVKESK. Losses at the gene ends were 2 bases for V and 7 bases for J; bases not matched to a gene: 2. There are 13 residues in the CDR3. The DNA for the CDR3 is TGTGCCAGCAGCCAATTGGACAGGGGGGAGCAGTACTTC. This sequence encodes CASSQLDRGEQYF.

The chain combines TRBV12-3 or TRBV12-4 with TRBJ1-6; D remains unclear. CDR3 length equals 14 residues. V was shortened by 6 bases and J by 10 bases, with 16 bases between the two germline ends. The CDR3: CASSLAQRWSPLHF. The CDR3 DNA is TGTGCCAGCAGCCTCGCACAGAGGTGGTCACCCCTCCACTTT.

V usage is TRBV6-5 and J usage is TRBJ1-1; a possible D gene is TRBD1 (5 bases). V was clipped by 6 bases and J by 4 bases, with 12 bases between them. The CDR3 totals 13 residues. CDR1 is MNHEY, CDR2 SVGAGI, per germline. CDR3 in amino acids: CASRRDYSTEAFF. The CDR3 region has the DNA TGTGCCAGCAGACGGGACTACAGCACTGAAGCTTTCTTT.

In this sample, this clonotype turned up once. J is TRBJ1-6 and V is TRBV6-5; possible D gene TRBD1, 5 bases. This CDR3 comprises 15 residues. From germline, CDR1 is MNHEY and CDR2 SVGAGI. V was shortened by 6 bases and J by 8 bases, with 17 bases between the two germline ends. For the CDR3, the DNA is TGTGCCAGCAGATACGGGGCCACGGGGGATTCACCCCTCCACTTT. It yields the protein CASRYGATGDSPLHF.

The chain carries TRBV9 and TRBJ2-2, with D unclear. The CDR3 totals 17 residues. Germline V CDR1 and CDR2: SGDLS, YYNGEE. Between the trimmed V and J ends, which lost 4 bases and 7 bases, there was a span of 23 bases. CDR3 region: CASSLRAIISDGGELFF. CDR3 in DNA: TGTGCCAGCAGCCTACGGGCTATCATCTCGGACGGCGGGGAGCTGTTTTTT.

The chain carries TRBV6-6 and TRBJ2-7; D possibly corresponds to TRBD1 (5 bases). V lost 0 bases, J lost 0 bases, and 9 bases lay in between. Germline lookup yields CDR1 MNHNY and CDR2 SVGAGI (reference sequence). The CDR3 runs 15 residues. In DNA, the CDR3 is TGTGCCAGCAGTTACTCGGGGCAGGTCTCCTACGAGCAGTACTTC. Its protein is CASSYSGQVSYEQYF.

The chain links TRBV20-1 to TRBJ2-1; 7 bases match TRBD1. Trimming cost V 5 bases and J 5 bases; bases outside gene matches: 3. The CDR3 consists of 12 residues. Germline CDR1 is DFQATT and CDR2 is SNEGSKA (reference sequence). Written as DNA, the CDR3 is TGCAGTGCTCAGGACAGGAACAATGAGCAGTTCTTC. It is translated as CSAQDRNNEQFF.

The chain recombines TRBV7-2 with TRBJ1-5; 7 bases are shared with TRBD1. The CDR3 sequence is 15 residues long. In germline, CDR1 is SGHTA, CDR2 FQGNSA. V gave up 5 bases and J gave up 6 bases; unmatched junction bases: 10. CDR3 in DNA: TGTGCCAGCAGCCTTGGGACAGCCCTTGCTCAGCCCCAGCATTTT. The encoded protein is CASSLGTALAQPQHF.

The chain is built from TRBV9 and TRBJ2-3, with 10 bases aligning to TRBD2. This CDR3 contains 16 residues. Trimming took 4 bases from V and 0 from J; bases not matched to a gene: 5. In germline, CDR1 is SGDLS, CDR2 YYNGEE. The CDR3 is CASSPRTSGSTDTQYF. In nucleotides, the CDR3 is TGTGCCAGCAGCCCTCGGACTAGCGGAAGCACAGATACGCAGTATTTT.

This chain links TRBV7-2 with TRBJ2-5, with 15 bases matching TRBD2. This CDR3 has 16 residues. V was clipped by 4 bases and J by 6 bases; unmatched bases: 6. Germline CDR1 reads SGHTA; CDR2 reads FQGNSA. CDR3 nucleotide sequence: TGTGCCAGCAGCTACTGGACTAGCGGGGGGGCGCAGACCCAGTACTTC. Translating gives CASSYWTSGGAQTQYF.

This clonotype was seen only a few times. V gene TRBV20-1 combines with J gene TRBJ2-2; D gene unclear. The CDR3 loop spans 15 amino acids. CDR1 and CDR2 from the germline V gene are DFQATT and SNEGSKA (reference sequence). Trimming took off 1 base at V and 4 bases at J, with 13 bases between the two ends. The CDR3 reads CSARVRQVGTGELFF. DNA of the CDR3: TGCAGTGCTAGAGTTCGTCAGGTCGGCACCGGGGAGCTGTTTTTT.

The V and J genes are TRBV5-4 and TRBJ1-6; 7 bases agree with TRBD1. Trimming removed 4 bases from V and 8 bases from J; junction bases left unmatched: 3. Germline V gives CDR1 SGHNT, CDR2 YYREEE (reference sequence). The CDR3 length is 13 residues. CDR3 nucleotides: TGTGCCAGCAGCACAGGGGCGGATTCACCCCTCCACTTT. This codes for CASSTGADSPLHF.

V gene TRBV4-1 combines with J gene TRBJ2-2, with D perhaps being TRBD1 or TRBD2 (5 bases each). The CDR3 runs 14 residues. The V and J ends lost 3 bases and 6 bases respectively, with 11 bases between them. Germline V gene data show CDR1 as MGHRA and CDR2 as YSYEKL. The CDR3 loop reads CASSHEGTAGELFF. CDR3 DNA sequence: TGCGCCAGCAGCCACGAAGGGACCGCCGGGGAGCTGTTTTTT.

The V gene is TRBV5-1, the J gene TRBJ2-7; D is uncertain. The germline CDR1 and CDR2 sequences are SGHRS and YFSETQ. The CDR3 consists of 14 residues. Trimming shortened V by 4 bases and J by 2 bases, and 13 bases separated the two germline ends. The CDR3 sequence is CASSLFGGTYEQYF. CDR3 nucleotide sequence: TGCGCCAGCAGCCTCTTTGGCGGAACCTACGAGCAGTACTTC.

The rearrangement joins TRBV10-2 to TRBJ1-1; 7 positions match TRBD1. V shed 6 bases, J shed 6 bases, and the junction held 4 bases outside the gene matches. This CDR3 comprises 12 residues. In germline, CDR1 is WSHSY, CDR2 SAAADI. CDR3 sequence reads: CASSWGQSEAFF. CDR3 nucleotide sequence: TGCGCCAGCAGCTGGGGACAGTCTGAAGCTTTCTTT.

This chain links TRBV14 with TRBJ2-7; possible D gene TRBD1, 5 bases. The V and J ends lost 4 bases and 7 bases respectively, with 14 bases between them. Germline CDR1 reads SGHDN; CDR2 reads FVKESK. This CDR3 contains 13 residues. CDR3 nucleotides: TGTGCCAGCAGCCGAACTAAGGGGCGGGAGCAGTACTTC. As protein: CASSRTKGREQYF.

The chain employs TRBV6-5 and TRBJ1-2, with D uncertain. V was clipped by 5 bases and J by 3 bases, with 10 bases between them. CDR1 is MNHEY and CDR2 is SVGAGI in the germline V gene. The CDR3 is 13 amino acids. The CDR3 nucleotides read TGTGCCAGCAGTACGCGGACGTACTATGGCTACACCTTC. The encoded protein is CASSTRTYYGYTF.

CDR3 loop: CASSSPGGPNEQFF. CDR3 in DNA: TGTGCCAGCAGCTCTCCAGGGGGGCCTAATGAGCAGTTCTTC. The rearrangement links TRBV7-9 to TRBJ2-1; perhaps TRBD1 as D (7 bases). CDR1 and CDR2 from the germline V gene are SEHNR and FQNEAQ (reference sequence). There are 14 residues in the CDR3. Trimming pared 4 bases from V and 7 bases from J, leaving 14 bases between.

The chain is built from TRBV20-1 and TRBJ2-1; D possibly matches TRBD1 or TRBD2 (5 bases each). CDR1 is DFQATT and CDR2 is SNEGSKA in the germline V gene (reference sequence). Trimming took 1 base from V and 8 from J, leaving 15 bases between them. This CDR3 has 14 residues. CDR3 sequence (DNA): TGCAGTGCTAGAGTTGCCCAGGGAGTGGATGAGCAGTTCTTC. It translates to CSARVAQGVDEQFF.

J is TRBJ1-1 and V is TRBV5-4; weak D call: TRBD1 (6 bases). The V end lost 6 bases, the J end lost 1 base, and 13 bases lay between the germline ends. Germline V CDR1 and CDR2: SGHNT, YYREEE (reference sequence). The CDR3 spans 14 residues. Here the CDR3 reads CASTYRGPNTEAFF. The CDR3 DNA sequence: TGTGCCAGCACCTATCGGGGGCCGAACACTGAAGCTTTCTTT.

This clonotype turned up a few times. V usage is TRBV7-2 and J usage is TRBJ2-3; tentatively, D is TRBD2 (6 bases). Germline V lookup: CDR1 SGHTA, CDR2 FQGNSA. The V end was cut by 3 bases, the J end by 6 bases, with 10 bases between. CDR3 size: 13 residues. CDR3 in amino acids: CASSLRERDTQYF. CDR3 in DNA: TGTGCCAGCAGCTTGCGGGAACGGGATACGCAGTATTTT.

The genes are TRBV20-1 and TRBJ2-1; D tentatively fits TRBD1 or TRBD2 (5 bases each). The V end lost 2 bases, the J end lost 9 bases, and 8 bases lay between the germline ends. The germline CDR1 and CDR2 sequences are DFQATT and SNEGSKA (reference sequence). This CDR3 contains 11 residues. CDR3 DNA: TGCAGTGCTAGATCGGGACCTGAGCAGTTCTTC. Translation gives CSARSGPEQFF.

The chain joins TRBV20-1 to TRBJ2-7; TRBD1 is a possible D gene (6 bases). This CDR3 contains 15 residues. Deletions cut 0 bases from V and 3 bases from J, with 15 bases between. CDR1 is DFQATT and CDR2 is SNEGSKA in the germline V gene (reference sequence). In DNA, the CDR3 is TGCAGTGCTAGAGACCGAAGGGGGTGGTTCTACGAGCAGTACTTC. Translation gives CSARDRRGWFYEQYF.